The 25 T cell receptor beta chains listed next were all sequenced from one sample in a study of T cell responses to AZD1222 COVID-19 vaccine listed by TCRdb under 2021. The method behind the library was the immunoSEQ multiplex PCR assay. Entries here come from immuneACCESS through TCRdb and include only in-frame sequences with V and J called. Some clones fail to appear in such tables; in the studies checked, an unresolved V gene covers under half of the shortfall, and the cause of the remainder is unknown. The sample table lists more than 95,000 clones, around 92% of them with a count of one. About 1.1% of the sample goes to the ten largest clones. This sample's time point label indicates: baseline before first vaccination. Sequences were derived from peripheral blood, sampled on day 0 of AZD1222 vaccination. The receptor source for this set is an adult in good health.

V usage is TRBV6-5 and J usage is TRBJ1-5; D is ambiguous. Germline V gene sequence: CDR1 MNHEY, CDR2 SVGAGI. The CDR3 runs 12 residues. V was pared by 11 bases and J by 5 bases, with 13 bases between. CDR3 sequence (DNA): TGTGCCGGAGGCATATTTGATCAGCCCCAGCATTTT. Protein: CAGGIFDQPQHF.

The chain has TRBV2 and TRBJ1-3; 9 bases agree with TRBD1. V was pared by 6 bases and J by 4 bases, with 13 bases of the junction left unmatched. CDR1 SNHLY and CDR2 FYNNEI come from the germline V gene. This CDR3 comprises 17 residues. CDR3 loop: CASRLSGQGVSGNTIYF. The CDR3 DNA sequence: TGTGCCAGCAGGTTATCGGGACAGGGAGTATCGGGAAACACCATATATTTT. The full variable domain, rest sourced from reference TRBV2 and TRBJ1-3, is EPEVTQTPSHQVTQMGQEVILRCVPISNHLYFYWYRQILGQKVEFLVSFYNNEISEKSEIFDDQFSVERPDGSNFTLKIRSTKLEDSAMYFCASRLSGQGVSGNTIYFGEGSWLTVV.

The V and J genes are TRBV18 and TRBJ2-6; 12 bases match TRBD1. V shed 4 bases, J shed 5 bases, and the junction held 3 bases outside the gene matches. This CDR3 has 16 amino acids. In germline, CDR1 is KGHSH, CDR2 LQKENI. CDR3 residues: CASSRDRGRWANVLTF. CDR3 nucleotide sequence: TGTGCCAGCTCACGGGACAGGGGGCGGTGGGCCAACGTCCTGACTTTC.

This clone appeared a single time. This chain uses TRBV7-9 with TRBJ2-5; D unclear. This CDR3 has 12 amino acids. V was shortened by 7 bases and J by 3 bases, with 9 bases between the two germline ends. Germline values: CDR1 SEHNR, CDR2 FQNEAQ (reference sequence). The CDR3, as DNA: TGTGCCAGCACCCATGTGAAAGAGACCCAGTACTTC. Amino acid sequence: CASTHVKETQYF.

The genes are TRBV27 and TRBJ2-1; the match to TRBD1 covers 7 bases. CDR1 is MNHEY, CDR2 SMNVEV, per germline (reference sequence). The CDR3 runs to 15 residues. J was trimmed by 7 bases and V by 3 bases; bases with no gene match: 9. The CDR3 loop is CASSFIPGQLNEQFF. The CDR3 coding sequence is TGTGCCAGCAGTTTCATCCCGGGACAGCTTAATGAGCAGTTCTTC.

The chain combines TRBV30 with TRBJ1-1; D possibly corresponds to TRBD1 (6 bases). V lost 2 bases and J lost 11, with 18 bases in between. CDR3 size: 13 residues. Germline V gives CDR1 GTSNPN, CDR2 SVGIG (reference sequence). CDR3 sequence: CAWSKTGPVAAFF. The DNA of the CDR3 is TGTGCCTGGAGTAAGACAGGCCCGGTTGCGGCTTTCTTT.

This clone appeared once. The chain couples TRBV19 to TRBJ2-2; tentatively, D is TRBD2 (6 bases). This CDR3 comprises 16 residues. CDR1 and CDR2 from the germline V gene are LNHDA and SQIVND (reference sequence). V was shortened by 5 bases and J by 1 base, with 14 bases between the two germline ends. CDR3 DNA: TGTGCCAGTAGTCCCCGGGACTCCCAGAACACCGGGGAGCTGTTTTTT. The encoded protein is CASSPRDSQNTGELFF. The entire variable domain, with the rest obtained from reference TRBV19 and TRBJ2-2, is as follows: DGGITQSPKYLFRKEGQNVTLSCEQNLNHDAMYWYRQDPGQGLRLIYYSQIVNDFQKGDIAEGYSVSREKKESFPLTVTSAQKNPTAFYLCASSPRDSQNTGELFFGEGSRLTVL.

The chain couples TRBV1 to TRBJ1-2. TRBV1 is a pseudogene. CDR3 length: 16 amino acids. The CDR3 protein is CTSSQDGSRELYGYTF. The CDR3 DNA reads TGCACCAGCAGCCAAGATGGTTCCCGGGAGCTCTATGGCTACACCTTC.

The genes are TRBV11-2 and TRBJ1-2; the D gene is possibly TRBD1 (5 bases). V was clipped by 4 bases and J by 3 bases, with 18 bases between them. CDR1 is SGHAT, CDR2 FQNNGV, per germline. The CDR3 has 16 residues. The CDR3 sequence: CASSYLRDRIDYGYTF. The CDR3 nucleotides are TGTGCCAGCAGCTATCTCCGGGACCGCATTGACTATGGCTACACCTTC.

The chain joins TRBV2 to TRBJ1-1, with D tentatively TRBD1 (6 bases). Germline lookup yields CDR1 SNHLY and CDR2 FYNNEI. This CDR3 is built from 12 residues. V lost 7 bases, J lost 4 bases, and 10 bases lay in between. The CDR3 DNA sequence: TGTGCCAGCACAACAGGGCCCACTGAAGCTTTCTTT. Translation gives CASTTGPTEAFF.

The chain joins TRBV2 to TRBJ1-1; D is unclear. Deletions cut 4 bases from V and 0 bases from J, with 3 bases between. The CDR3 runs to 12 residues. In germline, CDR1 is SNHLY, CDR2 FYNNEI. For the CDR3, the DNA is TGTGCCAGCAGTGTCCTGAACACTGAAGCTTTCTTT. It yields the protein CASSVLNTEAFF.

A note on this clone: This CDR3 is also generated by other DNA sequences in the sample. This chain connects TRBV3-1 (or the pseudogene TRBV3-2) to TRBJ2-1; no firm D call. This CDR3 is built from 13 residues. Between the trimmed V and J ends, which lost 1 base and 4 bases, there was a span of 5 bases. The germline V gene has CDR1 LGHDT and CDR2 YNNKEL (reference sequence). As DNA, the CDR3 is TGTGCCAGCAGCCAAGCCGGGTACAATGAGCAGTTCTTC. It encodes CASSQAGYNEQFF.

The chain joins TRBV4-2 to TRBJ2-2; 9 nucleotides align to TRBD2. J was trimmed by 8 bases and V by 4 bases; bases with no gene match: 8. This CDR3 region has 15 residues. Per the germline V gene, CDR1 is LGHNA and CDR2 is YNFKEQ. Here the CDR3 DNA reads TGTGCCAGCAGCCCCTCCCCGGGACTAGCAGGGGAGCTGTTTTTT. It encodes CASSPSPGLAGELFF.

The gene calls are TRBV6-5 and TRBJ2-5; D not resolved. Per the germline V gene, CDR1 is MNHEY and CDR2 is SVGAGI. With 5 bases removed from V and 5 bases from J, the gap between germline ends came to 18 bases. The CDR3 totals 15 residues. CDR3 sequence: CASSRATSGRETQYF. CDR3 bases: TGTGCCAGCAGTCGAGCGACATCGGGCCGGGAGACCCAGTACTTC.

The V gene is TRBV18, the J gene TRBJ2-1; D is uncertain. The germline V gene has CDR1 KGHSH and CDR2 LQKENI. V was shortened by 1 base and J by 0 bases, with 13 bases between the two germline ends. CDR3 length: 17 residues. CDR3 amino acids: CASSPRSVHSSYNEQFF. The CDR3 DNA reads as TGTGCCAGCTCACCACGCTCTGTGCATAGCTCCTACAATGAGCAGTTCTTC.

The CDR3 reads CASSLRGGPWNEQFF. The CDR3 nucleotides are TGCGCCAGCAGCCTCAGAGGAGGCCCTTGGAATGAGCAGTTCTTC. This chain joins TRBV4-1 and TRBJ2-1; TRBD2 might be the D (5 bases). Germline V gene lookup returns CDR1 MGHRA and CDR2 YSYEKL. This CDR3 is built from 15 residues. V lost 4 bases and J lost 7, with 17 bases in between.

J is TRBJ1-2 and V is TRBV27; 7 bases are shared with TRBD1. The germline gives CDR1 MNHEY, CDR2 SMNVEV (reference sequence). V shed 5 bases, J shed 1 base, and the junction held 16 bases outside the gene matches. The CDR3 consists of 18 residues. CDR3 bases: TGTGCCAGCAGTCCATTGGGAGGGGGCGCCCTCTTTAACTATGGCTACACCTTC. Translation gives CASSPLGGGALFNYGYTF.

Here the CDR3 reads CAISAPDRGSQETQYF. The CDR3 bases are TGTGCCATCAGTGCCCCGGACAGGGGGAGTCAAGAGACCCAGTACTTC. This chain links TRBV10-3 with TRBJ2-5; 10 bases line up with TRBD1. Germline lookup yields CDR1 ENHRY and CDR2 SYGVKD. The CDR3 has 16 amino acids. The V segment lost 4 bases and the J segment 2 bases; nucleotides outside the gene matches: 7.

CDR3 residues: CAPPPKGRNQPQHF. The CDR3 DNA sequence: TGTGCCCCGCCCCCCAAGGGGAGGAATCAGCCCCAGCATTTT. This chain links TRBV5-6 with TRBJ1-5, with TRBD1 as a possible D gene (5 bases). V was pared by 10 bases and J by 4 bases, with 18 bases between. The germline V gene has CDR1 SGHDT and CDR2 YYEEEE. This CDR3 region has 14 residues. Looking up the rest from reference TRBV5-6 and TRBJ1-5 gives the full variable domain: DAGVTQSPTHLIKTRGQQVTLRCSPKSGHDTVSWYQQALGQGPQFIFQYYEEEERQRGNFPDRFSGHQFPNYSSELNVNALLLGDSALYLCAPPPKGRNQPQHFGDGTRLSIL.

This chain links TRBV5-1 with TRBJ2-2; a possible D gene is TRBD1 (5 bases). The CDR3 is made up of 15 amino acids. Germline V gene data show CDR1 as SGHRS and CDR2 as YFSETQ. V lost 5 bases, J lost 5 bases, and 16 bases lay in between. CDR3 sequence reads: CASRLRDLRTGELFF. The DNA of the CDR3 is TGCGCCAGCAGACTCAGGGATTTGAGGACCGGGGAGCTGTTTTTT.

The rearrangement links TRBV3-1 (or the pseudogene TRBV3-2) to TRBJ2-1, with 8 nucleotides matching TRBD2. The germline V gene encodes CDR1 LGHDT and CDR2 YNNKEL (reference sequence). Trimming cost V 6 bases and J 0 bases; bases outside gene matches: 4. CDR3 length equals 15 residues. The DNA for the CDR3 is TGTGCCAGCAGTTCGGGGACTAGCTCCTACAATGAGCAGTTCTTC. Protein: CASSSGTSSYNEQFF.

The rearrangement joins TRBV5-1 to TRBJ2-7, with a possible D match to TRBD1 (6 bases). The CDR3 loop spans 15 amino acids. Germline V gene data show CDR1 as SGHRS and CDR2 as YFSETQ. With 5 bases removed from V and 0 bases from J, the gap between germline ends came to 15 bases. In DNA form, the CDR3 reads TGCGCCAGCAGGCCGGGACATTCCTCCTCCTACGAGCAGTACTTC. Translation gives CASRPGHSSSYEQYF.

This clone was recorded only once. This chain connects TRBV5-1 to TRBJ2-2, with D tentatively TRBD2 (6 bases). Germline CDR1 is SGHRS and CDR2 is YFSETQ. Trimming shortened V by 4 bases and J by 0 bases, and 13 bases separated the two germline ends. CDR3 length equals 16 residues. CDR3 DNA sequence: TGCGCCAGCAGCCTGACGGGACTGACGAACACCGGGGAGCTGTTTTTT. Translated, it gives CASSLTGLTNTGELFF.

The rearrangement joins TRBV12-3 or TRBV12-4 to TRBJ2-2; possible D gene TRBD1, 5 bases. There are 12 residues in the CDR3. Trimming pared 5 bases from V and 6 bases from J, leaving 7 bases between. CDR3 protein: CASSKQAGELFF. DNA for the CDR3: TGTGCCAGCAGTAAACAGGCCGGGGAGCTGTTTTTT.

DNA for the CDR3: TGTGCCAGCAGGGGGTTCACAAACATTCAGTACTTC. This gives the protein CASRGFTNIQYF. The chain uses TRBV2 and TRBJ2-4; D call uncertain. CDR1 SNHLY and CDR2 FYNNEI come from the germline V gene. The V end lost 6 bases, the J end lost 6 bases, and 9 bases lay between the germline ends. This CDR3 comprises 12 residues.